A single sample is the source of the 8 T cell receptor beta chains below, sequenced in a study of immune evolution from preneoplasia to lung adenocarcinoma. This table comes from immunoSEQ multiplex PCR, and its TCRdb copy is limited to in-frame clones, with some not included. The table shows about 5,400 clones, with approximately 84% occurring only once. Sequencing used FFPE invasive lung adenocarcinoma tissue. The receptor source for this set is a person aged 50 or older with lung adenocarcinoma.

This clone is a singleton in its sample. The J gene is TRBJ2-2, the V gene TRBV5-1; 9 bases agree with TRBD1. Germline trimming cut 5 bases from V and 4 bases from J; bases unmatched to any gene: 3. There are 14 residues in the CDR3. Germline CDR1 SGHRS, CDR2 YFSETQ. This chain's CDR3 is CASSQDRGTGELFF. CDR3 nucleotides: TGCGCCAGCAGTCAGGACAGGGGCACCGGGGAGCTGTTTTTT.

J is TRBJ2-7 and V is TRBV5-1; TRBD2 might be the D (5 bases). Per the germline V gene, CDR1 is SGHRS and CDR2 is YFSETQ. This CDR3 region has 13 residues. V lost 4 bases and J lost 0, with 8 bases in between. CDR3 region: CASSRGSSYEQYF. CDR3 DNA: TGCGCCAGCAGCCGCGGGTCCTCCTACGAGCAGTACTTC.

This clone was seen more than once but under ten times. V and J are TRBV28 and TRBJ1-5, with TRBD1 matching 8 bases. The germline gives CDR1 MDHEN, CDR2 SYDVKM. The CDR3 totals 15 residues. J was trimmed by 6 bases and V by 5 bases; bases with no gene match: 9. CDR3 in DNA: TGTGCCAGCAGTCCCAGACAGGGGCTAAGTCAGCCCCAGCATTTT. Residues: CASSPRQGLSQPQHF.

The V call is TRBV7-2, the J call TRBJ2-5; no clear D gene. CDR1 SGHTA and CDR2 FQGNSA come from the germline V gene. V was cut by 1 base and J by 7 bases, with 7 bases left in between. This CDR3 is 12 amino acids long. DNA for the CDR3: TGTGCCAGCAGCTTAGGGTACGGGACCCAGTACTTC. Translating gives CASSLGYGTQYF. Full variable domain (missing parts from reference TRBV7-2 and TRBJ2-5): GAGVSQSPSNKVTEKGKDVELRCDPISGHTALYWYRQSLGQGLEFLIYFQGNSAPDKSGLPSDRFSAERTGGSVSTLTIQRTQQEDSAVYLCASSLGYGTQYFGPGTRLLVL.

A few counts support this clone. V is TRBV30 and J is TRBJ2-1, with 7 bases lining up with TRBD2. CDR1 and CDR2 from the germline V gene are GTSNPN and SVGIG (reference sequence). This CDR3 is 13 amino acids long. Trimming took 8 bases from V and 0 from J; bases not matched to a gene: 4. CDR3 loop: CALAESSYNEQFF. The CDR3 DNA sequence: TGTGCCCTAGCGGAGTCCTCCTACAATGAGCAGTTCTTC.

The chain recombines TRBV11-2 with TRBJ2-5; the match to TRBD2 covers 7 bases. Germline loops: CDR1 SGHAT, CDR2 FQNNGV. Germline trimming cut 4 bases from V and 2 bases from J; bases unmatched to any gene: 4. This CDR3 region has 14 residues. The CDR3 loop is CASSSWTRQETQYF. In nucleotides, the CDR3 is TGTGCCAGCAGCTCCTGGACTAGGCAAGAGACCCAGTACTTC.

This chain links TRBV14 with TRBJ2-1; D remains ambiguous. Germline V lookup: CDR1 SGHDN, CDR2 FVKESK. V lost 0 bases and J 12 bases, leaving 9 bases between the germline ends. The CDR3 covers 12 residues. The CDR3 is CASSQETPLQFF. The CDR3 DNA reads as TGTGCCAGCAGCCAAGAAACGCCCCTGCAGTTCTTC.

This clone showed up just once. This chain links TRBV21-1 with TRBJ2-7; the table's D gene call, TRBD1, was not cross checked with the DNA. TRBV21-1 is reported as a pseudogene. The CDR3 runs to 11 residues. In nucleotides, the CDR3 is TGTGCCAGCAGCAAGGCTGACGAGCAGTACTTC. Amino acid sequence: CASSKADEQYF.